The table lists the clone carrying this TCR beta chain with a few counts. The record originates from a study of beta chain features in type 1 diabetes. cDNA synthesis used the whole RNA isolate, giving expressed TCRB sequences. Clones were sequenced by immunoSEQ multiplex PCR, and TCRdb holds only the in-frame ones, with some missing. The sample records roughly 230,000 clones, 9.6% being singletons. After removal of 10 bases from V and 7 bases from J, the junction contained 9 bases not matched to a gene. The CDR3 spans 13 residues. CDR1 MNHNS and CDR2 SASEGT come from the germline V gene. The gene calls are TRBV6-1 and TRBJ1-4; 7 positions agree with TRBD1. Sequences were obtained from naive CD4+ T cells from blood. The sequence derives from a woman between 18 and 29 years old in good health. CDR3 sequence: CATTPTGAEKLFF. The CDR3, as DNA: TGTGCCACCACCCCAACAGGGGCTGAAAAACTGTTTTTT.